These T cell receptor beta chains were read from a single sample in a study of early T cells in non-severe SARS-CoV-2 infection. TCRdb recomputed calls from the 5' RACE reads with MiXCR, one row per CDR3 protein. Here the sample spans 35,000 to 45,000 distinct CDR3 sequences, 9% to 15% being singletons. The sequencing sample was made of whole blood. These receptors all stem from an adult who was a healthcare worker with PCR-confirmed SARS-CoV-2 infection or an uninfected control (not recorded which). Both conserved end residues are part of each CDR3. The D gene is left open where the match is weak. Where a row states a size, it is once, few, many or the class of an expanded clone; other rows omit it.

j_gene | abundance | v_gene | len | d_gene | CDR3aa | CDR3nt
TRBJ2-1 | NA | TRBV11-1 | 13 | TRBD2 | CASSLVLADKQFF | TGTGCCAGCAGCTTAGTACTAGCGGACAAGCAGTTCTTC
TRBJ1-1 | NA | TRBV19 | 15 | TRBD1 | CASIRAGGRSTEAFF | TGTGCCAGTATTCGAGCAGGGGGACGAAGCACTGAAGCTTTCTTT
TRBJ1-2 | many | TRBV5-5 | 14 | TRBD1 | CASSLDRGVYGYTF | TGTGCCAGCAGCTTGGACAGGGGAGTCTATGGCTACACCTTC
TRBJ2-1 | NA | TRBV6-1 | 12 | NA | CAVRPFYNEQFF | TGTGCCGTGCGGCCCTTCTACAATGAGCAGTTCTTC
TRBJ2-2 | many | TRBV11-2 | 17 | TRBD1 | CASSPPRDRANTGELFF | TGTGCCAGCAGCCCACCCCGGGACAGGGCGAACACCGGGGAGCTGTTTTTT
TRBJ1-2 | many | TRBV29-1 | 15 | NA | CSVEGRSLWAYGYTF | TGCAGCGTTGAAGGAAGGTCCCTCTGGGCCTATGGCTACACCTTC
TRBJ1-3 | many | TRBV4-3 | 15 | NA | CASSQGTGPSSTIYF | TGCGCCAGCAGCCAAGGCACAGGGCCTTCGAGCACCATATATTTT
TRBJ2-1 | many | TRBV11-2 | 16 | TRBD2 | CASSPLAGGSYNEQFF | TGTGCCAGCAGCCCTTTAGCGGGAGGGTCCTACAATGAGCAGTTCTTC
TRBJ2-7 | many | TRBV13 | 15 | NA | CASSLGSRRAGEQYF | TGTGCCAGCAGCTTAGGCAGTCGCCGGGCGGGAGAGCAGTACTTC
TRBJ2-5 | many | TRBV5-1 | 14 | NA | CASSLVGSTETQYF | TGCGCCAGCAGCTTGGTTGGATCCACGGAGACCCAGTACTTC
TRBJ2-7 | NA | TRBV6-2/TRBV6-3 | 17 | NA | CASSSLTGTEITGEQYF | TGTGCCAGCAGTTCGTTGACCGGGACGGAAATAACGGGCGAGCAGTACTTC
TRBJ2-5 | NA | TRBV19 | 17 | NA | CASSISVEGRFKETQYF | TGTGCCAGTAGTATAAGCGTCGAGGGGCGATTTAAAGAGACCCAGTACTTC
TRBJ1-5 | many | TRBV3-1 | 16 | NA | CASSQGPQTVGQPQHF | TGTGCCAGCAGCCAAGGGCCCCAGACAGTTGGCCAGCCCCAGCATTTT
TRBJ1-6 | few | TRBV5-1 | 16 | TRBD1 | CASSRTGTAYNSPLHF | TGCGCCAGCAGCCGTACTGGGACAGCCTATAATTCACCCCTCCACTTT
TRBJ2-1 | many | TRBV6-2/TRBV6-3 | 15 | TRBD2 | CASSPRTSGFVEQFF | TGTGCCAGCAGCCCGAGGACTAGCGGGTTTGTTGAGCAGTTCTTC
TRBJ2-7 | many | TRBV6-2/TRBV6-3 | 14 | NA | CASSYSTSADEQYF | TGTGCCAGCAGTTACTCGACTTCCGCGGACGAGCAGTACTTC
TRBJ2-7 | NA | TRBV20-1 | 14 | TRBD1 | CSAYLQGPTYEQYF | TGCAGTGCTTATCTACAGGGGCCGACCTACGAGCAGTACTTC
TRBJ1-1 | many | TRBV19 | 13 | NA | CASATQVGTEAFF | TGTGCCAGTGCGACTCAAGTAGGGACTGAAGCTTTCTTT
TRBJ2-3 | many | TRBV7-8 | 19 | NA | CASSLADPWGASSTDTQYF | TGTGCCAGCAGCTTAGCCGACCCCTGGGGGGCCTCTAGCACAGATACGCAGTATTTT
TRBJ2-1 | NA | TRBV18 | 14 | TRBD2 | CASSPPPSGGEQFF | TGTGCCAGCTCACCACCGCCTAGCGGGGGCGAGCAGTTCTTC
TRBJ1-1 | many | TRBV18 | 13 | NA | CASSKGPNTEAFF | TGTGCCAGCTCAAAGGGCCCAAACACTGAAGCTTTCTTT
TRBJ2-5 | many | TRBV28 | 15 | NA | CASSPLRGRQETQYF | TGTGCCAGCAGTCCCCTGAGGGGCCGCCAAGAGACCCAGTACTTC
TRBJ1-1 | many | TRBV11-3 | 13 | TRBD1 | CASSSNRDSEAFF | TGTGCCAGCAGCTCCAACCGGGACAGTGAAGCTTTCTTT
TRBJ2-5 | NA | TRBV7-7 | 15 | TRBD2 | CASSLSGGAKETQYF | TGTGCTAGCAGCTTATCGGGGGGTGCGAAAGAGACCCAGTACTTC
TRBJ2-7 | many | TRBV15 | 15 | NA | CATSREVNPTYEQYF | TGTGCCACCAGCAGAGAGGTGAATCCAACCTACGAGCAGTACTTC
TRBJ2-7 | many | TRBV18 | 12 | NA | CASSLKTYEQYF | TGTGCCAGCTCACTTAAAACCTACGAGCAGTACTTC
TRBJ1-2 | few | TRBV6-2/TRBV6-3 | 13 | NA | CASSYRINYGYTF | TGTGCCAGCAGTTACAGGATCAACTATGGCTACACCTTC
TRBJ2-1 | many | TRBV3-1 | 16 | TRBD2 | CASSPRWAGGRNEQFF | TGTGCCAGCAGCCCTCGTTGGGCGGGAGGTCGCAATGAGCAGTTCTTC
TRBJ2-5 | few | TRBV6-6 | 15 | TRBD2 | CASSLRLAGDETQYF | TGTGCCAGCAGTTTGCGACTAGCGGGGGACGAGACCCAGTACTTC
TRBJ1-2 | NA | TRBV7-6 | 13 | NA | CASSLEWRYGYTF | TGTGCCAGCAGCTTAGAATGGCGCTATGGCTACACCTTC